The 21 T cell receptor beta chains below all came from one sample that was sequenced in a study of CD8+ T cells in alopecia areata. Indicated treatment: oral pan-JAK inhibitor, 5-10 mg twice daily. cDNA prepared by RNA extraction and subsequent reverse transcription served as the template for sequencing. The table came from immunoSEQ multiplex PCR; TCRdb's copy has only in-frame clones and leaves some out. The sample lists around 120,000 clones; about 61% were seen once. This material consisted of CD8+ T cells sorted from blood, taken at week 4, from a patient treated with tofacitinib. All receptors derive from a human donor with alopecia areata.

V and J are TRBV23-1 and TRBJ2-5; 7 bases fit TRBD2. TRBV23-1 is an ORF, and what it does is uncertain. The trim removed 0 bases at V and 3 bases at J, leaving 13 bases unmatched. The CDR3 runs to 18 residues. This CDR3 reads CASSQSGPGLRLEETQYF. CDR3 bases: TGCGCCAGCAGTCAATCGGGGCCGGGACTAAGGTTGGAAGAGACCCAGTACTTC.

The chain carries TRBV28 and TRBJ2-3, with unresolved D. This CDR3 comprises 14 residues. Germline CDR1 is MDHEN and CDR2 is SYDVKM. Trimming cost V 7 bases and J 6 bases, with 17 bases left between them. CDR3 DNA: TGTGCCAGCACCCAGAGGCCGCCCCCGGATACGCAGTATTTT. Its translation is CASTQRPPPDTQYF.

This chain uses TRBV30 with TRBJ2-5; no definite D call. Trimming stripped 1 base from V and 2 bases from J, with 8 bases between. Germline V gene data show CDR1 as GTSNPN and CDR2 as SVGIG (reference sequence). The CDR3 is 13 amino acids. The CDR3 DNA sequence: TGTGCCTGGAGTGAACAGCCTCAAGAGACCCAGTACTTC. The encoded protein is CAWSEQPQETQYF.

The V call is TRBV30, the J call TRBJ2-7; either TRBD1 or TRBD2 may supply D (5 bases each). This CDR3 contains 14 residues. Germline CDR1 is GTSNPN and CDR2 is SVGIG (reference sequence). V was pared by 2 bases and J by 3 bases, with 14 bases between. In DNA form, the CDR3 reads TGTGCCTGGAGTCGGGGAGAGAGGGGCTACGAGCAGTACTTC. Its protein product is CAWSRGERGYEQYF.

This clone has just a few counts. J is TRBJ1-1 and V is TRBV20-1, with unresolved D. This CDR3 spans 10 amino acids. Trimming left V 3 bases short and J 6 bases short, with 5 bases between. Germline loops: CDR1 DFQATT, CDR2 SNEGSKA (reference sequence). The CDR3 DNA reads TGCAGTGCTAGTCGGGCTGAAGCTTTCTTT. As protein: CSASRAEAFF.

Concerning this clone itself: The same CDR3 can be traced to other DNA sequences in this sample. The chain uses TRBV30 and TRBJ1-5; 7 positions match TRBD1. The J segment lost 2 bases and the V segment lost 3 bases, leaving 4 bases of the junction unmatched. The CDR3 covers 14 residues. CDR1 and CDR2 from the germline V gene are GTSNPN and SVGIG (reference sequence). The CDR3 loop reads CAWSKGQGNQPQHF. CDR3 nucleotides: TGTGCCTGGAGCAAAGGACAGGGCAATCAGCCCCAGCATTTT.

The CDR3 here is CSVLDRENTEAFF. CDR3 nucleotides: TGCAGCGTCTTGGACAGGGAGAACACTGAAGCTTTCTTT. The chain combines TRBV29-1 with TRBJ1-1; 8 bases line up with TRBD1. The CDR3 sequence is 13 residues long. The germline CDR1 and CDR2 sequences are SQVTM and ANQGSEA. The V segment lost 6 bases and the J segment 1 base; nucleotides outside the gene matches: 4.

This clone came up a few times. This chain connects TRBV29-1 to TRBJ2-7; TRBD2 might be the D (6 bases). V lost 7 bases and J 4 bases, leaving 11 bases between the germline ends. Per germline, CDR1 SQVTM and CDR2 ANQGSEA. This CDR3 is built from 11 residues. CDR3 sequence: CSGLAGYEQYF. CDR3 in DNA: TGCAGCGGCCTCGCGGGGTACGAGCAGTACTTC.

The V and J genes are TRBV15 and TRBJ1-2, with 9 bases fitting TRBD1. The J segment lost 7 bases and the V segment lost 3 bases, leaving 6 bases of the junction unmatched. CDR3 length equals 14 residues. The germline V gene encodes CDR1 LNHNV and CDR2 YYDKDF (reference sequence). Here the CDR3 reads CATSRTGQGTGYTF. CDR3 nucleotides: TGTGCCACCAGCAGGACCGGACAGGGGACTGGCTACACCTTC.

This chain links TRBV29-1 with TRBJ2-5, with D unresolved. Germline-derived CDR1 and CDR2 are SQVTM and ANQGSEA. CDR3 length: 14 amino acids. The germline V and J ends were trimmed by 5 bases and 2 bases, with 15 bases remaining between them. CDR3 bases: TGCAGCGTTCATCACCTTACCGAACAAGAGACCCAGTACTTC. As protein: CSVHHLTEQETQYF.

The chain has TRBV6-5 and TRBJ1-6; a possible D gene is TRBD1 (5 bases). Per the germline V gene, CDR1 is MNHEY and CDR2 is SVGAGI. CDR3 size: 13 residues. Trimming removed 6 bases from V and 4 bases from J, with 7 bases in between. In DNA, the CDR3 is TGTGCCAGCAGGGGGCTATATAATTCACCCCTCCACTTT. Translated: CASRGLYNSPLHF.

The chain employs TRBV2 and TRBJ2-3; the D gene is possibly TRBD2 (6 bases). The germline V gene has CDR1 SNHLY and CDR2 FYNNEI. This CDR3 has 13 residues. Trimming left V 4 bases short and J 6 bases short, with 11 bases between. CDR3 DNA: TGTGCCAGCAGTGTCCAGGGAGGCGATACGCAGTATTTT. Translation: CASSVQGGDTQYF.

The V call is TRBV19, the J call TRBJ2-2; TRBD2 agrees at 8 bases. V was clipped by 9 bases and J by 1 base; unmatched bases: 7. In germline, CDR1 is LNHDA, CDR2 SQIVND (reference sequence). The CDR3 covers 15 residues. The CDR3 spells CASSILAVNTGELFF. CDR3 DNA sequence: TGTGCCAGCTCCATACTAGCGGTGAACACCGGGGAGCTGTTTTTT.

The sample holds one count of this clone. This chain connects TRBV9 to TRBJ1-2, with 12 bases matching TRBD1. V gave up 0 bases and J gave up 8 bases; unmatched junction bases: 8. Germline CDR1 is SGDLS and CDR2 is YYNGEE. The CDR3 has 16 residues. CDR3 residues: CASSVGGTGGLYGYTF. CDR3 bases: TGTGCCAGCAGCGTAGGTGGGACAGGGGGCCTGTACGGCTACACCTTC.

This chain uses TRBV13 with TRBJ1-6; D is undetermined. The germline V gene has CDR1 PRHDT and CDR2 FYEKMQ (reference sequence). The CDR3 totals 14 residues. Trimming left V 1 base short and J 10 bases short, with 11 bases between. CDR3 in amino acids: CASSLAQARSPLHF. In nucleotides, the CDR3 is TGTGCCAGCAGCTTAGCCCAGGCTAGATCACCCCTCCACTTT.

CDR3: CASSYSGNMNTEAFF. The CDR3 DNA is TGTGCCAGCAGTTACTCAGGGAACATGAACACTGAAGCTTTCTTT. The chain joins TRBV6-5 to TRBJ1-1; D is unresolved. Germline lookup yields CDR1 MNHEY and CDR2 SVGAGI. The V end was cut by 0 bases, the J end by 0 bases, with 8 bases between. The CDR3 is 15 amino acids.

The chain recombines TRBV29-1 with TRBJ2-5, with TRBD1 matching 10 bases. The CDR3 length is 14 residues. V lost 4 bases, J lost 5 bases, and 7 bases stayed unmatched. The germline V gene has CDR1 SQVTM and CDR2 ANQGSEA. The CDR3 nucleotides are TGCAGCGTTGGAACCTGGACAGGGGGGGAGACCCAGTACTTC. This translates into CSVGTWTGGETQYF.

In DNA, the CDR3 is TGTGCCATCATGGAGACACCGAACTATGGCTACACCTTC. Protein sequence: CAIMETPNYGYTF. This sequence joins TRBV10-3 and TRBJ1-2; no reliable D call. CDR3 length: 13 amino acids. V was cut by 7 bases and J by 2 bases, with 11 bases left in between. CDR1 and CDR2 from the germline V gene are ENHRY and SYGVKD.

The V and J genes are TRBV6-6 and TRBJ1-2, with D perhaps TRBD1 (5 bases). Deletions cut 0 bases from V and 6 bases from J, with 11 bases between. Germline V CDR1 and CDR2: MNHNY, SVGAGI (reference sequence). There are 14 residues in the CDR3. The CDR3 nucleotides are TGTGCCAGCAGTTACTCGTGGGGCCCTGATGGCTACACCTTC. Translating gives CASSYSWGPDGYTF.

This chain joins TRBV19 and TRBJ1-1, with D perhaps matching TRBD1 (6 bases). Trimming removed 9 bases at V and 1 base at J, with 9 bases between. This CDR3 has 12 residues. Germline V gene lookup returns CDR1 LNHDA and CDR2 SQIVND (reference sequence). CDR3 in amino acids: CASGQKNTEAFF. CDR3 nucleotide sequence: TGTGCCAGCGGACAGAAGAACACTGAAGCTTTCTTT. The full variable domain, in which reference TRBV19 and TRBJ1-1 provide the parts outside the CDR3, is DGGITQSPKYLFRKEGQNVTLSCEQNLNHDAMYWYRQDPGQGLRLIYYSQIVNDFQKGDIAEGYSVSREKKESFPLTVTSAQKNPTAFYLCASGQKNTEAFFGQGTRLTVV.

This clone was seen only a few times. This chain links TRBV29-1 with TRBJ2-1; D unclear. This CDR3 is built from 12 residues. V was clipped by 4 bases and J by 1 base, with 5 bases between them. In germline, CDR1 is SQVTM, CDR2 ANQGSEA. Here the CDR3 DNA reads TGCAGCGTTGTGTGGTCCTACAATGAGCAGTTCTTC. Protein: CSVVWSYNEQFF.